Below are 23 T cell receptor beta chains sequenced from a single sample in a study of Graves' ophthalmopathy and Graves' hyperthyroidism. Amplification from RNA transcripts yielded the TCR beta CDR3 regions. HTBI primers were employed in first-round RT-PCR, then a second-round multiplex PCR followed. TCRdb used MiXCR to reprocess the multiplex PCR reads, holding one entry per CDR3 protein. The top ten clones hold 9% to 15% of a sample with 340,000 or so distinct CDR3 sequences, around a sixth of them seen once. Sample: peripheral blood. These receptors originate from an adult man with Graves' ophthalmopathy.

This clonotype was recorded at least ten times. This chain uses TRBV20-1 with TRBJ2-4; 7 bases are a match to TRBD2. CDR1 and CDR2 from the germline V gene are DFQATT and SNEGSKA (reference sequence). V lost 0 bases and J lost 0; bases outside the gene matches: 5. The CDR3 is 16 amino acids. CDR3: CSARDRIAGAKNIQYF. The CDR3, as DNA: TGCAGTGCTAGAGATCGGATAGCGGGAGCCAAAAACATTCAGTACTTC.

This clonotype was observed many times. This chain connects TRBV4-1 to TRBJ1-6; D gene ambiguous. Germline CDR1 and CDR2: MGHRA and YSYEKL. V was cut by 1 base and J by 4 bases, with 8 bases left in between. The CDR3 sequence is 15 residues long. The CDR3 sequence is CASSQGYSYNSPLHF. The CDR3 coding sequence is TGCGCCAGCAGCCAAGGTTACAGTTATAATTCACCCCTCCACTTT.

The V and J genes are TRBV5-1 and TRBJ2-2; D gene uncertain. In germline, CDR1 is SGHRS, CDR2 YFSETQ. V was shortened by 4 bases and J by 2 bases, with 12 bases between the two germline ends. The CDR3 loop spans 15 amino acids. The DNA of the CDR3 is TGCGCCAGCAGCACGAACGCGAGAAACACCGGGGAGCTGTTTTTT. It yields the protein CASSTNARNTGELFF.

This chain links TRBV18 with TRBJ1-3; the D is unclear. Germline V gene lookup returns CDR1 KGHSH and CDR2 LQKENI. V was clipped by 4 bases and J by 0 bases, with 19 bases between them. The CDR3 has 18 amino acids. DNA for the CDR3: TGTGCCAGCTCACTACTCCCCGGCAGGTCGATCTCTGGAAACACCATATATTTT. Translated: CASSLLPGRSISGNTIYF.

This clonotype came up many times. The chain employs TRBV27 and TRBJ1-5; D is unresolved. Germline values: CDR1 MNHEY, CDR2 SMNVEV (reference sequence). V lost 5 bases and J lost 0, with 8 bases in between. There are 14 residues in the CDR3. The CDR3 sequence is CASSRQYSNQPQHF. DNA of the CDR3: TGTGCCAGCAGTCGACAATATAGCAATCAGCCCCAGCATTTT.

At least ten counts were recorded for this clonotype. The gene calls are TRBV28 and TRBJ1-5; weak D call: TRBD1 (5 bases). The CDR3 covers 18 residues. Germline lookup yields CDR1 MDHEN and CDR2 SYDVKM. V gave up 6 bases and J gave up 0 bases, with 21 bases separating them. CDR3 nucleotide sequence: TGTGCCAGCAGCCCCCGGGACGTAGATCCTTATAGCAATCAGCCCCAGCATTTT. Its protein product is CASSPRDVDPYSNQPQHF.

This clonotype was observed at least ten times. The DNA of the CDR3 is TGTGCCAGCGGGGGCGGTGGGGCCACTGAAGCTTTCTTT. It translates to CASGGGGATEAFF. V and J are TRBV2 and TRBJ1-1, with D tentatively TRBD1 (6 bases). V dropped 8 bases and J dropped 4 bases, with 14 bases sitting between them. This CDR3 has 13 amino acids. CDR1 and CDR2 from the germline V gene are SNHLY and FYNNEI.

This clonotype was found many times. The chain combines TRBV11-2 with TRBJ1-1; TRBD1 might be the D (6 bases). The germline gives CDR1 SGHAT, CDR2 FQNNGV. This CDR3 is 13 amino acids long. Trimming removed 8 bases at V and 0 bases at J, with 10 bases between. The CDR3 coding sequence is TGTGCCAGCTGGGGGCGTTTGAACACTGAAGCTTTCTTT. Encoded protein: CASWGRLNTEAFF.

This clonotype appeared many times. This rearrangement joins TRBV9 to TRBJ2-7, with 10 bases lining up with TRBD2. V shed 1 base, J shed 3 bases, and the junction held 4 bases outside the gene matches. The CDR3 consists of 15 residues. Germline CDR1 and CDR2: SGDLS and YYNGEE. The CDR3, as DNA: TGTGCCAGCAGCGTAACGGCTAGCGGGAGCTACGAGCAGTACTTC. It specifies CASSVTASGSYEQYF.

This clonotype was observed many times. The chain recombines TRBV6-5 with TRBJ2-5, with 8 bases identical to TRBD2. Germline V lookup: CDR1 MNHEY, CDR2 SVGAGI. V shed 5 bases, J shed 1 base, and the junction held 9 bases outside the gene matches. This CDR3 region has 16 residues. In nucleotides, the CDR3 is TGTGCCAGCAGTCAGATAGCGGGACCGTCCCAAGAGACCCAGTACTTC. Translated, it gives CASSQIAGPSQETQYF.

This clonotype was observed a single time. The J gene is TRBJ2-7, the V gene TRBV7-2; no clear D gene. The CDR3 is 14 residues long. Germline loops: CDR1 SGHTA, CDR2 FQGNSA. V was trimmed by 2 bases and J by 2 bases, leaving 10 bases between them. The CDR3 DNA is TGTGCCAGCAGCTTATACCAAACCACCTACGAGCAGTACTTC. Translated, it gives CASSLYQTTYEQYF.

This clonotype was observed at least ten times. The rearrangement links TRBV20-1 to TRBJ2-7; 11 nucleotides match TRBD1. This CDR3 comprises 17 residues. After removal of 1 base from V and 9 bases from J, the junction contained 17 bases not matched to a gene. Germline lookup yields CDR1 DFQATT and CDR2 SNEGSKA (reference sequence). The CDR3 protein is CSARAQDRGPVRTRQYF. CDR3 DNA: TGCAGTGCTAGAGCCCAGGACAGGGGGCCAGTACGGACGAGGCAGTACTTC.

This clonotype came up many times. A much more abundant neighbour one base away suggests this may be a read error. The gene calls are TRBV28 and TRBJ2-7; tentative D call: TRBD1 (7 bases). Germline V gene data show CDR1 as MDHEN and CDR2 as SYDVKM. This CDR3 is built from 17 residues. The chain's CDR3 is CASSFSGGRGDSYERYF. CDR3 nucleotides: TGTGCCAGCAGTTTCTCCGGTGGCAGGGGGGACTCCTACGAGCGGTACTTC.

At least ten counts were recorded for this clonotype. V is TRBV24-1 and J is TRBJ2-5; TRBD1 agrees at 9 bases. J was trimmed by 2 bases and V by 4 bases; bases with no gene match: 7. Germline values: CDR1 KGHDR, CDR2 SFDVKD. This CDR3 is built from 16 residues. This chain's CDR3 is CATSEGTGREQETQYF. DNA of the CDR3: TGTGCCACCAGTGAGGGGACAGGGCGAGAACAAGAGACCCAGTACTTC.

This clonotype was detected many times. This chain connects TRBV6-2 or TRBV6-3 to TRBJ1-1, with 9 bases lining up with TRBD1. Germline-derived CDR1 and CDR2 are MNHEY and SVGEGT. Trimming cost V 2 bases and J 0 bases; bases outside gene matches: 13. CDR3 length: 19 residues. CDR3 sequence: CASSYRRGTGREMNTEAFF. In nucleotides, the CDR3 is TGTGCCAGCAGTTACCGGCGAGGGACAGGGAGGGAAATGAACACTGAAGCTTTCTTT.

In its sample, this clonotype was seen a few times. The chain employs TRBV6-1 and TRBJ1-5, with 8 bases matching TRBD1. Germline CDR1 and CDR2: MNHNS and SASEGT. The CDR3 extends over 15 amino acids. V lost 3 bases, J lost 3 bases, and 4 bases stayed unmatched. This CDR3 reads CASSDNRGANQPQHF. In DNA, the CDR3 is TGTGCCAGCAGTGATAACAGGGGGGCCAATCAGCCCCAGCATTTT.

In its sample, this clonotype was seen many times. This chain uses TRBV5-1 with TRBJ1-1; TRBD1 matches at 7 bases. Losses at the gene ends were 0 bases for V and 4 bases for J; bases not matched to a gene: 9. CDR1 is SGHRS and CDR2 is YFSETQ in the germline V gene. The CDR3 runs to 16 residues. CDR3 DNA sequence: TGCGCCAGCAGCTTGGAACAGGGGCGGACGAGCACTGAAGCTTTCTTT. Its translation: CASSLEQGRTSTEAFF.

This clonotype showed up many times. The genes are TRBV30 and TRBJ1-1; no clear D gene. The CDR3 is made up of 12 amino acids. Trimming pared 7 bases from V and 0 bases from J, leaving 9 bases between. Germline CDR1 GTSNPN, CDR2 SVGIG (reference sequence). Written as DNA, the CDR3 is TGTGCCTCCCGGACGGTGAACACTGAAGCTTTCTTT. This translates into CASRTVNTEAFF.

This clonotype was recorded many times. This chain connects TRBV12-3 or TRBV12-4 to TRBJ1-2; maybe TRBD1 (6 bases). V dropped 0 bases and J dropped 3 bases, with 8 bases sitting between them. The CDR3 sequence is 14 residues long. The CDR3 bases are TGTGCCAGCAGTTTAGCGGCAGGGGACTATGGCTACACCTTC. As protein: CASSLAAGDYGYTF.

The genes are TRBV24-1 and TRBJ2-2; D gene unclear. From germline, CDR1 is KGHDR and CDR2 SFDVKD. The V end lost 4 bases, the J end lost 2 bases, and 7 bases lay between the germline ends. This CDR3 is 14 amino acids long. This chain's CDR3 is CATSDRINTGELFF. In nucleotides, the CDR3 is TGTGCCACCAGTGACAGAATAAACACCGGGGAGCTGTTTTTT.

This clonotype was recorded at least ten times. The rearrangement links TRBV5-1 to TRBJ2-5; 10 bases are a match to TRBD1. The CDR3 loop spans 17 amino acids. Germline lookup yields CDR1 SGHRS and CDR2 YFSETQ. The V segment lost 4 bases and the J segment 4 bases; nucleotides outside the gene matches: 13. The CDR3 DNA reads TGCGCCAGCAGCCGATCGTATCTGACAGGGGGCCTAGAGACCCAGTACTTC. It translates to CASSRSYLTGGLETQYF.

Ten or more counts support this clonotype. This rearrangement joins TRBV2 to TRBJ2-7; tentatively, D is TRBD1 or TRBD2 (5 bases each). This CDR3 has 13 residues. V lost 6 bases and J lost 5, with 14 bases in between. Germline V gene sequence: CDR1 SNHLY, CDR2 FYNNEI. CDR3 sequence reads: CASRRGAGDEQYF. For the CDR3, the DNA is TGTGCCAGCAGGAGGGGTGCCGGCGACGAGCAGTACTTC.

This clonotype has a handful of counts. The V gene is TRBV6-1, the J gene TRBJ2-5, with 8 bases matching TRBD1. The V gene's germline CDR1 is MNHNS and CDR2 SASEGT. V gave up 5 bases and J gave up 4 bases; unmatched junction bases: 6. The CDR3 consists of 14 residues. The CDR3 loop is CASSRTGLLETQYF. DNA of the CDR3: TGTGCCAGCAGTAGGACAGGGTTATTAGAGACCCAGTACTTC.